This T cell receptor beta chain was found in a study of cytomegalovirus exposure and HLA in healthy donors (dated by TCRdb to the late 2010s). General notes on the study: According to an earlier analysis of 450 to 650 of the donors, 150 million to 200 million T cells yielded 90 million to 130 million unique TCR beta sequences and approximately 280 Gb of sequence data. An early release covering about 600 HLA-typed donors comprised 250 to 350 gigabases of sequencing data and roughly 85 million unique TCR sequences. The genetic ancestry cluster associated with self-reported Caucasian donors included 81% of the 398 genotyped donors. The aim of the study was to test whether cataloging public T cell receptors could identify signatures of past pathogen exposure. The study profiled the T cell repertoires of some 610 subjects by immunosequencing and related them to cytomegalovirus serostatus. Along with the roughly 700-subject first cohort, a separate validation cohort of roughly 110 different subjects was used. To predict cytomegalovirus infection status, the study brought together high-throughput TCR immunosequencing, statistical association of individual TCRs with disease status, and machine learning. A later analysis re-examined previously published TCR beta repertoires from around 670 donors and added high-resolution HLA genotyping to investigate patterns of TCR occurrence. The later analysis used no new phenotypic data to find candidate immune exposures, relying instead on TCR beta sequences and their occurrence across donors. In an earlier analysis of roughly 580 of the donors, high-throughput TCR beta sequencing was used to judge whether each TCR beta V gene segment behaved as functional or pseudogenic. Alongside the repertoire data, information on donor age, sex, ethnicity and CMV serostatus was compiled. A later genetic analysis took genome-wide SNP genotypes for about three fifths of the 666 donors and used that subset as a discovery cohort. All discovery cohort repertoires had been generated on a single sequencing platform. HLA typing covered class I and class II loci at four-digit resolution. Typing coverage varied by locus: roughly 629-630 donors for A, B, C, DRB1 and DQB1; around 560 for DQA1; nearly 610 for DPA1; some 470 for DPB1. Roughly 5 DR-DQ haplotypes were handled as single units for association and clustering because linkage in the cohort was strong. Among about 370 genotyped donors of the cohort, an average of roughly 230,000 unique TCR beta nucleotide sequences was sequenced per donor, of which about 19% were non-productive. Beyond this particular receptor, the publication reports: In both the original and validation cohorts, the classifier was reported to diagnose cytomegalovirus status with high specificity and sensitivity. Three of the identified cytomegalovirus-associated TCR beta chains were confirmed in vitro to be specific for cytomegalovirus antigens. Most TCR sequences were seen in very few donors, while some public TCRs were found in many individuals. When HLA alleles, especially DR and DQ, strongly co-occurred, attributing TCR associations to individual alleles was difficult. CMV serostatus was the only immune exposure information available for the cohort. A later analysis found that most CMV-associated TCR beta chains appeared HLA-restricted, with HLA associations seemingly driven largely by CMV exposure. A further reported finding was that TCR beta sequences accurately predicted the HLA-A and HLA-B alleles for most subjects in the first cohort. The 87-base-pair reads could not distinguish some IMGT-functional V segments, including TRBV6-2 and TRBV6-3, so those segments were excluded. In a later genetic analysis, a missense DCLRE1C variant was associated with V-gene and J-gene trimming of TCR beta chains, and the association was replicated in an independent cohort. The presence/absence analyses assumed that sequencing depth was roughly uniform across donors, and that assumption may not be true. Correlated functional status among segregating V segments might be attributable to linkage disequilibrium, but an unknown experimental factor could not be ruled out. In a later analysis, TCR association rates were found to vary across HLA loci, with the most associated TCRs seen for DRB1 alleles and the fewest for HLA-C alleles. The authors suggested that the approach could potentially be generalized to other disease states and immunological phenotypes. This cohort had only TCR beta chains sequenced, and the lack of alpha or paired-chain data limited which features could be detected. Compared with equally common non-associated chains, HLA-associated TCR beta chains in a later analysis were more clonally expanded and had lower generation probabilities. Specific HLA alleles were associated with over 15,000 TCR beta sequences at a false discovery rate of 0.05 in a later analysis. A cluster of highly shared sequence variants was judged likely to represent a technical artifact of the sequencing pipeline. Broadly in line with IMGT annotations, most TCR beta V segments showed up in productive rearrangements about 90% or about 30% of the time in an earlier analysis of 587 of the donors. Because counts were too low, 15 or so rarely observed V segments, including chromosome 9 orphons, were excluded from the earlier analysis of several hundred of the donors. Compared with the approximately 700-donor mean, donors in an Asian-associated ancestry cluster had fewer N-insertions in productive TCRs, according to a later genetic analysis. In the study, approximately 150 TCR beta chains were listed as associated with cytomegalovirus. Several of the top co-occurrence clusters appeared to be linked to parvovirus B19, influenza, CMV and Epstein-Barr virus, according to a later analysis. Because HLA typing was missing for some donors at each locus, association tests included only the typed subset.

The germline V gene (reference sequence) sets CDR1 to LNHDA and CDR2 to SQIVND. The CDR3 covers 14 residues, taking in both the cysteine and the phenylalanine. Only the CDR3 DNA is retained, 42 bases long and in frame from the first base. V loses 9 bases, J loses 5 bases, and the germline ends lie 19 bases apart. Library creation used the immunoSEQ multiplex PCR assay. For the multiplex PCR, a mixture combining 60 forward primers for TCR Vbeta segments and 13 reverse primers for TCR Jbeta segments was used. Amplification of the CDR3 region of rearranged TCR beta genes was performed with a multiplex PCR assay on genomic DNA. Amplified TCR beta libraries were sequenced as 87-base-pair reads on the Illumina HiSeq System. In the paper's pipeline: Across the 600 to 700 repertoires, a later analysis counted 75 million to 90 million unique TCR beta chains, around 11 million of which were shared by at least two donors. Raw reads were error-corrected and collapsed into unique sequences by a nearest-neighbor algorithm in which closely related sequences were merged to remove PCR and sequencing errors. Alignment of CDR3 sequences to IMGT reference sequences was used to assign V, D and J gene segments. For a sequence to be retained, a match of at least six nucleotides to both a V gene segment and a J gene segment was required. Rearrangements were classified as productive when the CDR3 lacked stop codons and remained in frame with V and J, and all other rearrangements were classified as non-productive. Following IMGT convention, CDR3 was defined as the stretch from the second conserved V-encoded cysteine to the conserved J-encoded phenylalanine. The earlier analysis of 500 to 750 of the donors excluded any sequence lacking an unambiguous match to a single V gene segment. In an earlier analysis of some 590 of the donors, a V segment was called functional when productive rearrangements were above 56.7%, and segregating when the standard deviation between donors exceeded 5%. A statistical classification framework was built to diagnose cytomegalovirus status from the catalog of TCR beta chain sequences. V and J gene assignment, in a later analysis, came from comparing TCR nucleotide sequences with IMGT/GENE-DB human TR gene sequences. A later analysis assigned CDR3 sequences and most-parsimonious VDJ recombination scenarios with the TCRdist pipeline. A later analysis defined each TCR beta chain by its CDR3 amino acid sequence plus V-gene family, and excluded reads lacking a unique V-gene family. As a way to deal with suspected cross-contamination and a sequencing artifact, a later analysis dropped 450 to 600 nucleotide sequences that were highly shared and had low generation probability. A later analysis calculated a clonal expansion index for each public chain from normalized within-repertoire ranks of inferred template counts. A later analysis computed generation probabilities with a VDJ recombination model fitted to out-of-frame rearrangements, and checked the results against IGoR. A later analysis scored TCR-TCR, TCR-HLA and TCR-CMV co-occurrence with hypergeometric tests, applying a repertoire-size bias correction to TCR pairs. In a later analysis, false discovery rates were estimated by permuting HLA or CMV assignments 20 times. In a later analysis, co-occurring TCRs were grouped with DBSCAN, and TCRdist sequence similarity was added when clustering was performed within HLA-allele-positive subsets. Repertoires with fewer than 30,000 or more than 120,000 public chains, plus five repertoires with anomalous nucleotide sharing, were excluded from co-occurrence clustering. TCRdb stores this immuneACCESS table with in-frame sequences only. Part of the clones is absent; in the studies checked, under half of the shortfall reflects unresolved V genes, and no reason is known for the rest. Clone size and V and J calls were adopted from that table, with D and trimming inferred from the DNA. The sample profile shows 150,000 to 160,000 clones; around 84% of them were found once. Together, the top ten hold about 2.1% of the sample.

A remark on this clone: Its specific antigen is unknown. The input lacks base qualities; no much larger clone sits a single base away.

In total, roughly 670 healthy bone marrow donors made up the cohort. At the time of sampling, all cohort members were nominally healthy, though unrecorded immune exposures were likely present. The donor tested CMV seronegative and was one of the 352 seronegative cohort members. Each donor provided a peripheral blood sample, and peripheral blood mononuclear cells were used for TCR beta sequencing. Genomic DNA was extracted from the blood cell samples with the Qiagen DNeasy Blood Extraction Kit. Input material: PBMCs. The sequence was collected from a woman between 18 and 29 years old in good health and CMV-seronegative. The chain employs TRBV19 and TRBJ1-2; the best D guess is TRBD1, with 6 bases matching. The nucleotide sequence reads as follows: TGTGCCAGCGGACCTTTTCTACAGGGATATGGCTACACCTTC. This gives the protein CASGPFLQGYGYTF.